The 19 T cell receptor beta chains reported below all come from one sample, sequenced in a study of spatial heterogeneity in lung cancer. The time point is: blood at routine non-recurrence follow-up after resection. Sequencing covered unsorted whole RNA taken from tumor, nontumor lung or frozen PBMC. Each CDR3 protein gets one entry after TCRdb re-called the 5' RACE reads with MiXCR. The repertoire holds around 110,000 distinct CDR3 sequences, with over 9% as singletons. The material was PBMCs, obtained at follow-up. All receptors come from a male donor with early-stage non-small cell lung cancer.

This clonotype occurred a few times. An end of the junction differs from the germline gene, which may be a read error. The chain joins TRBV20-1 to TRBJ1-4, with 8 bases identical to TRBD1. The CDR3 is made up of 13 amino acids. Germline assignment: CDR1 DFQATT and CDR2 SNEGSKA (reference sequence). CDR3 in DNA: TGCAGTGCCAGAGGACAGGGAGATGAAAAACTGTTTTTT. It translates to CSARGQGDEKLFF.

This chain uses TRBV20-1 with TRBJ1-6; unclear D gene. Trimming shortened V by 0 bases and J by 10 bases, and 10 bases separated the two germline ends. Looked up from germline, CDR1 is DFQATT and CDR2 is SNEGSKA (reference sequence). The CDR3 runs 13 residues. The CDR3 sequence: CSARDGVGSPLHF. The DNA of the CDR3 is TGCAGTGCTAGAGACGGAGTCGGATCACCCCTCCACTTT.

The CDR3 here is CATSDLPGQGPNEQFF. CDR3 in DNA: TGTGCCACCAGTGATTTGCCGGGACAGGGTCCCAATGAGCAGTTCTTC. The chain recombines TRBV24-1 with TRBJ2-1; 9 nucleotides match TRBD1. V shed 0 bases, J shed 6 bases, and the junction held 5 bases outside the gene matches. Germline V lookup: CDR1 KGHDR, CDR2 SFDVKD. The CDR3 has 16 residues.

This clonotype was found many times. The gene calls are TRBV6-5 and TRBJ2-5; D remains unclear. Germline V CDR1 and CDR2: MNHEY, SVGAGI. The CDR3 has 11 residues. The V gene lost 9 bases and the J gene lost 2 bases, with 7 bases spanning the gap. The CDR3: CASWTQETQYF. CDR3 DNA sequence: TGTGCCAGTTGGACGCAAGAGACCCAGTACTTC.

The chain links TRBV5-1 to TRBJ2-1; D is perhaps TRBD2 (5 bases). Germline loops: CDR1 SGHRS, CDR2 YFSETQ. The CDR3 contains 13 residues. The ends were cut back, 1 base at V and 9 bases at J, with 11 bases in the middle. The chain's CDR3 is CASSLNQRAEQFF. CDR3 coding DNA: TGCGCCAGCAGCTTGAATCAGAGGGCTGAGCAGTTCTTC.

This clonotype was counted ten times or more. The chain carries TRBV9 and TRBJ1-6; D ambiguous. Germline V CDR1 and CDR2: SGDLS, YYNGEE. The CDR3 consists of 13 residues. The germline V and J ends were trimmed by 0 bases and 10 bases, with 8 bases remaining between them. CDR3 sequence (DNA): TGTGCCAGCAGCGTAGACTACTACTCACCCCTCCACTTT. Amino acids: CASSVDYYSPLHF.

This sequence joins TRBV7-8 and TRBJ1-5, with D unclear. The germline CDR1 and CDR2 sequences are SGHVS and FQNEAQ. V was trimmed by 7 bases and J by 0 bases, leaving 7 bases between them. CDR3 size: 13 residues. CDR3 coding DNA: TGTGCCAGCATGGAGGATAGCAATCAGCCCCAGCATTTT. Amino acids: CASMEDSNQPQHF.

This clonotype was observed a handful of times. The chain joins TRBV2 to TRBJ2-1; D is uncertain. CDR3 length: 15 amino acids. Trimming shortened V by 7 bases and J by 3 bases, and 16 bases separated the two germline ends. Germline CDR1 SNHLY, CDR2 FYNNEI. This CDR3 reads CASTKNDEHYNEQFF. DNA for the CDR3: TGTGCCAGCACCAAGAATGATGAACACTACAATGAGCAGTTCTTC. Complete variable domain (other parts from reference TRBV2 and TRBJ2-1): EPEVTQTPSHQVTQMGQEVILRCVPISNHLYFYWYRQILGQKVEFLVSFYNNEISEKSEIFDDQFSVERPDGSNFTLKIRSTKLEDSAMYFCASTKNDEHYNEQFFGPGTRLTVL.

This clonotype has a handful of counts. This chain links TRBV11-3 with TRBJ2-3; D is uncertain. Germline V gene sequence: CDR1 SGHNT, CDR2 YENEEA. The CDR3 extends over 14 amino acids. Trimming removed 3 bases at V and 1 base at J, with 8 bases between. DNA for the CDR3: TGTGCCAGCAGCTTGACAAAGGGCACAGATACGCAGTATTTT. Translation gives CASSLTKGTDTQYF.

V and J are TRBV7-3 and TRBJ2-2; no definite D call. The germline V and J ends were trimmed by 1 base and 4 bases, with 13 bases remaining between them. The V gene's germline CDR1 is SGHTA and CDR2 FQGTGA. The CDR3 loop spans 16 amino acids. CDR3 protein: CASSLSAGSGTGELFF. The CDR3 DNA is TGTGCCAGCAGCTTAAGCGCCGGGTCTGGCACCGGGGAGCTGTTTTTT.

This clonotype has ten or more counts. The chain couples TRBV7-2 to TRBJ1-5; tentative D call: TRBD1 (5 bases). The germline V and J ends were trimmed by 5 bases and 2 bases, with 7 bases remaining between them. This CDR3 is built from 13 residues. In germline, CDR1 is SGHTA, CDR2 FQGNSA. The CDR3 DNA sequence: TGTGCCAGCAGCAGGGGAGGCAATCAGCCCCAGCATTTT. Translation gives CASSRGGNQPQHF.

This clonotype was observed a few times. V gene TRBV7-2 combines with J gene TRBJ2-5; 7 bases align to TRBD2. V dropped 7 bases and J dropped 1; count of bases not matched to a gene: 12. This CDR3 spans 16 amino acids. Per the germline V gene, CDR1 is SGHTA and CDR2 is FQGNSA. CDR3 amino acids: CASKPRLAGTQETQYF. The CDR3 coding sequence is TGTGCCAGCAAACCTCGACTAGCCGGTACCCAAGAGACCCAGTACTTC.

The gene calls are TRBV5-4 and TRBJ2-5, with unresolved D. This CDR3 is built from 15 residues. Germline V lookup: CDR1 SGHNT, CDR2 YYREEE (reference sequence). V shed 0 bases and J shed 1 base, with 10 bases lying between them. CDR3 nucleotides: TGTGCCAGCAGCTTGGCCTCGGTTAGCCAAGAGACCCAGTACTTC. Translated, it gives CASSLASVSQETQYF.

This clonotype was found many times. V usage is TRBV7-9 and J usage is TRBJ1-1; 8 bases fit TRBD1. The CDR3 totals 16 residues. J gave up 1 base and V 4 bases, and 8 bases lay outside the gene matches. Germline lookup yields CDR1 SEHNR and CDR2 FQNEAQ (reference sequence). The CDR3: CASSSVGQGANTEAFF. DNA for the CDR3: TGTGCCAGCAGCTCAGTGGGGCAGGGGGCGAACACTGAAGCTTTCTTT.

This clonotype was found a few times. The chain employs TRBV28 and TRBJ2-7; D could derive from TRBD1 or TRBD2 (5 bases each). Germline loops: CDR1 MDHEN, CDR2 SYDVKM. Trimming shortened V by 6 bases and J by 9 bases, and 15 bases separated the two germline ends. CDR3 size: 12 residues. CDR3 loop: CASRVRVGVQYF. The CDR3 DNA follows: TGTGCCAGCAGGGTCAGGGTCGGGGTGCAGTACTTC.

This sequence joins TRBV24-1 and TRBJ2-5; TRBD2 aligns across 11 bases. The CDR3 runs to 16 residues. CDR1 KGHDR and CDR2 SFDVKD come from the germline V gene. J lost 2 bases, V lost 4 bases, and 5 bases had no gene match. DNA of the CDR3: TGTGCCACCAGTGACCTGGGGACTAGCGGACAAGAGACCCAGTACTTC. Its protein product is CATSDLGTSGQETQYF.

In its sample, this clonotype was seen many times. This chain joins TRBV6-5 and TRBJ1-1, with D possibly TRBD1 on 5 matching bases. CDR3 size: 13 residues. Germline CDR1 is MNHEY and CDR2 is SVGAGI. V was cut by 6 bases and J by 5 bases, with 13 bases left in between. This chain's CDR3 is CASRGLGRTEAFF. CDR3 sequence (DNA): TGTGCCAGCAGGGGGTTGGGGCGGACTGAAGCTTTCTTT.

The table lists this clonotype with a few counts. The chain employs TRBV11-2 and TRBJ1-2; 8 bases are shared with TRBD1. This CDR3 has 15 residues. CDR1 is SGHAT, CDR2 FQNNGV, per germline. J gave up 4 bases and V 4 bases, and 8 bases lay outside the gene matches. CDR3 in amino acids: CASSSLRDRIYGYTF. The CDR3 DNA is TGTGCCAGCAGCTCCCTGCGGGACAGGATCTATGGCTACACCTTC. The entire variable domain, with the rest obtained from reference TRBV11-2 and TRBJ1-2, is as follows: EAGVAQSPRYKIIEKRQSVAFWCNPISGHATLYWYQQILGQGPKLLIQFQNNGVVDDSQLPKDRFSAERLKGVDSTLKIQPAKLEDSAVYLCASSSLRDRIYGYTFGSGTRLTVV.

In its sample, this clonotype was seen many times. CDR3 sequence (DNA): TGTGCCAGCAGCTTAGGCGGGACGAGGGGTGACGAGCAGTACTTC. Translating it yields CASSLGGTRGDEQYF. This chain connects TRBV7-9 to TRBJ2-7; TRBD2 might be the D (6 bases). CDR3 size: 15 residues. Per the germline V gene, CDR1 is SEHNR and CDR2 is FQNEAQ (reference sequence). V lost 1 base and J lost 5, with 15 bases in between.